The rows below give T cell receptor beta chains drawn from one sample of a study of shared clonotypes between healthy human individuals. Generated by immunoSEQ multiplex PCR, the TCRdb table keeps only in-frame clones and is missing some. The table shows about 730,000 clones, with 55% to 80% occurring only once. The specimen sequenced was memory CD4+ T cells sorted from blood. The receptors here all came from a woman aged 25-40 years in good health. Both conserved end residues are part of each CDR3. A D gene is named only where the DNA matches it firmly. Only some rows state a clone size, as once, few, many or a class for expanded clones.

clone size	D gene	J gene	V gene	CDR3 DNA	CDR3 protein
once	TRBD2	TRBJ2-7	TRBV27	TGTGCCAGCAGTGTAGCGGGAGGGACCGGGCAGTACTTC	CASSVAGGTGQYF
.	.	TRBJ2-7	TRBV5-1	TGCGCCAGCAGCCGAGAGCCAGGGATGACCTACGAGCAGTACTTC	CASSREPGMTYEQYF
.	TRBD1	TRBJ2-7	TRBV7-9	TGTGCCAGCAGCGCTGACAGGGGCGGCTACGAGCAGTACTTC	CASSADRGGYEQYF
.	.	TRBJ1-1	TRBV28	TGTGCCAGCAGTCCTTCCTGGGGAATGAACACTGAAGCTTTCTTT	CASSPSWGMNTEAFF
.	.	TRBJ2-6	TRBV10-1	TGCGCCAGCAGTGGGGGGGTCTCTGGGGCCAACGTCCTGACTTTC	CASSGGVSGANVLTF
.	TRBD1	TRBJ2-2	TRBV2	TGTGCCAGCAAGGGGGCGACGAACACCGGGGAGCTGTTTTTT	CASKGATNTGELFF
.	TRBD1	TRBJ2-1	TRBV6-4	TGTGCCAGCAGTGCGGGACAGGCCCAGTTCTTC	CASSAGQAQFF
.	.	TRBJ2-7	TRBV9	TGTGCCAGCAGCGCCAACCCTCATTCGGATGAGCAGTACTTC	CASSANPHSDEQYF
.	.	TRBJ2-7	TRBV4-1	TGCGCCAGCAGCCAAGAAGAGGGTAGTTACCCCTACGAGCAGTACTTC	CASSQEEGSYPYEQYF
few	TRBD2	TRBJ2-3	TRBV27	TGTGCCAGCATAAGACTAGCGGGAGCCCCGGGATATACGCAGTATTTT	CASIRLAGAPGYTQYF
.	TRBD1	TRBJ1-1	TRBV19	TGTGCCAGTAGTATAGAGGGGACAGGGAACACTGAAGCTTTCTTT	CASSIEGTGNTEAFF
.	.	TRBJ1-2	TRBV7-9	TGTGCCAGCAGCTTAGACAGCTACTATGGCTACACCTTC	CASSLDSYYGYTF
.	TRBD1	TRBJ2-7	TRBV5-8	TGTGCCAGCAGTTCGGGGGACAGGGGAGCCCACGAGCAGTACTTC	CASSSGDRGAHEQYF
.	TRBD1	TRBJ1-1	TRBV19	TGTGCCAGTAGTATAGCCCAGGACAGGGCTGGGGCTGAAGCTTTCTTT	CASSIAQDRAGAEAFF
.	.	TRBJ2-5	TRBV28	TGTGCCAGCAGTCTGACGGTTCAAGAGACCCAGTACTTC	CASSLTVQETQYF
.	.	TRBJ1-4	TRBV6-5	TGTGCCAGCAGCTTCGGCCAATTTGGGGAAAAACTGTTTTTT	CASSFGQFGEKLFF
.	.	TRBJ2-3	TRBV25-1	TGTGCCAGCAGCGGAGGGGTCAGCACAGATACGCAGTATTTT	CASSGGVSTDTQYF
.	TRBD2	TRBJ2-2	TRBV15	TGTGCCACCAGCAGAGGGACTAGCGGGAGGAGGATAAACACCGGGGAGCTGTTTTTT	CATSRGTSGRRINTGELFF
.	TRBD1	TRBJ2-2	TRBV2	TGTGCCAGCACCCAACAGGGGGTGGGGGAGCTGTTTTTT	CASTQQGVGELFF
.	TRBD1	TRBJ1-1	TRBV6-1	TGTGCCAGCAGGGTACGGGACAGGGCCTTCGAAGCTTTCTTT	CASRVRDRAFEAFF
.	.	TRBJ1-5	TRBV7-1	TGTGCCAGCAGCAAAGACAGTCTTTCGGACCAGCCCCAGCATTTT	CASSKDSLSDQPQHF
.	TRBD2	TRBJ2-2	TRBV9	TGTGCCAGCAGCGTAGCCACAACCTCGGGACTAGCGGGAGGGCCGAACACCGGGGAGCTGTTTTTT	CASSVATTSGLAGGPNTGELFF
.	.	TRBJ2-5	TRBV5-4	TGTGCCAGCAGCTTGGAAACGGAGACCCAGTACTTC	CASSLETETQYF
.	.	TRBJ1-4	TRBV28	TGTGCCAGCAGTTTACGACAGCAATATGAAAAACTGTTTTTT	CASSLRQQYEKLFF
few	.	TRBJ1-1	TRBV5-1	TGCGCCAGCAGCTTGGAAGGGACCACTGAAGCTTTCTTT	CASSLEGTTEAFF
few	.	TRBJ1-5	TRBV28	TGTGCCAGCAGTTTATCCCCAGGGTTGAGCAATCAGCCCCAGCATTTT	CASSLSPGLSNQPQHF
.	TRBD1	TRBJ2-1	TRBV19	TGTGCCAGTAGGGCCAGGGGGAATGAGCAGTTCTTC	CASRARGNEQFF
.	.	TRBJ2-7	TRBV2	TGTGCCAGCAGTGAATTCGAACTAGCCGGGGAGCAGTACTTC	CASSEFELAGEQYF
few	TRBD1	TRBJ2-7	TRBV6-1	TGTGCCAGCAGCGGACAGGGGGATTACTACGAGCAGTACTTC	CASSGQGDYYEQYF